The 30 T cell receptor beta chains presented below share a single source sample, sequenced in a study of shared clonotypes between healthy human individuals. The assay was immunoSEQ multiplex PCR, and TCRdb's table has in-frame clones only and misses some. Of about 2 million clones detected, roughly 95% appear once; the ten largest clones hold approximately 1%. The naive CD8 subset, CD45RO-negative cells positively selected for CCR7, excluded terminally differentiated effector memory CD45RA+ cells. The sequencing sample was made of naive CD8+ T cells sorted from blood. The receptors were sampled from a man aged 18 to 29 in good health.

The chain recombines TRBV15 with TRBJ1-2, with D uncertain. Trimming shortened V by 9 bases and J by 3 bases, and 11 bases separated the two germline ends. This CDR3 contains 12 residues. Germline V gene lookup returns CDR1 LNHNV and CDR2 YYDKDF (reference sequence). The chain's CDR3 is CATEGEDYGYTF. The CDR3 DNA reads TGTGCCACTGAGGGCGAGGACTATGGCTACACCTTC.

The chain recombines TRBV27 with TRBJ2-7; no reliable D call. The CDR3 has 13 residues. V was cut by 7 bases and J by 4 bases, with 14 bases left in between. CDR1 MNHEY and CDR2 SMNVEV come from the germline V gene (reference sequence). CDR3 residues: CASTMDPSYEQYF. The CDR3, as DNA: TGTGCCAGCACCATGGACCCTTCTTACGAGCAGTACTTC.

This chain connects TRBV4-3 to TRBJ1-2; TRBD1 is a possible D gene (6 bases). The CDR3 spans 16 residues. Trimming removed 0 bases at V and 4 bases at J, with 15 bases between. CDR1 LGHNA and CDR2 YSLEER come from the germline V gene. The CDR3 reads CASSQDIGQIIYGYTF. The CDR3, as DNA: TGCGCCAGCAGCCAAGATATAGGACAGATAATCTATGGCTACACCTTC.

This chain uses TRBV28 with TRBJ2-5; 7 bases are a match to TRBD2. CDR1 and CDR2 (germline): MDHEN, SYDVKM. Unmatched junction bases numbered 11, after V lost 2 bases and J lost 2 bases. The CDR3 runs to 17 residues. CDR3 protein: CASSLTRTSYSQETQYF. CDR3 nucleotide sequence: TGTGCCAGCAGTTTAACCCGGACTAGTTACAGTCAAGAGACCCAGTACTTC. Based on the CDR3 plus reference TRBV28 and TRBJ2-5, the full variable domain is DVKVTQSSRYLVKRTGEKVFLECVQDMDHENMFWYRQDPGLGLRLIYFSYDVKMKEKGDIPEGYSVSREKKERFSLILESASTNQTSMYLCASSLTRTSYSQETQYFGPGTRLLVL.

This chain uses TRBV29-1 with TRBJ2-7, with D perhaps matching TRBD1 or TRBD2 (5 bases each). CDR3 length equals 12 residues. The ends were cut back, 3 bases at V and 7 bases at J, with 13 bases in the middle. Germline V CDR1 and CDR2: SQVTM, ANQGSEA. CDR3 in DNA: TGCAGCGTTGAGGACTGGGGGTGGGAGCAGTACTTC. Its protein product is CSVEDWGWEQYF.

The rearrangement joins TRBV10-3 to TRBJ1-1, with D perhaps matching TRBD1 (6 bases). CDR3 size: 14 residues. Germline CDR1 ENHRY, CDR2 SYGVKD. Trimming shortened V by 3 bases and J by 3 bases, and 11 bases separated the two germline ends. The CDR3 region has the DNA TGTGCCATCAGTGACAGGGGTTTCGACACTGAAGCTTTCTTT. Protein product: CAISDRGFDTEAFF.

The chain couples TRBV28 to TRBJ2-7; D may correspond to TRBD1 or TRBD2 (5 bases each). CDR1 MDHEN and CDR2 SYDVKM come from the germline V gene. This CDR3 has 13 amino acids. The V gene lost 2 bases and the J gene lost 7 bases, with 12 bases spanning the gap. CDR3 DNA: TGTGCCAGCAGTTTAACCGGGACGTTTGAGCAGTACTTC. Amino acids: CASSLTGTFEQYF.

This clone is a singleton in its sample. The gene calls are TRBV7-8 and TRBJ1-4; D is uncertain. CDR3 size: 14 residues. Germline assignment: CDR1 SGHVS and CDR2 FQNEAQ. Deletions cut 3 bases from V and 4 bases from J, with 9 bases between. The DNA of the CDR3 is TGTGCCAGCAGCTTTGGCCAGCTTAATGAAAAACTGTTTTTT. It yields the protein CASSFGQLNEKLFF.

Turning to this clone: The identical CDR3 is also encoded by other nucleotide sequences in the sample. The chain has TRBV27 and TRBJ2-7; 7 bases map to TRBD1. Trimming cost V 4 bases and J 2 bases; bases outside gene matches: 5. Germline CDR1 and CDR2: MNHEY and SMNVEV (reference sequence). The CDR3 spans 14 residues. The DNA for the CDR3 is TGTGCCAGCAGTTCCGGGACAGCAACCTACGAGCAGTACTTC. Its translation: CASSSGTATYEQYF.

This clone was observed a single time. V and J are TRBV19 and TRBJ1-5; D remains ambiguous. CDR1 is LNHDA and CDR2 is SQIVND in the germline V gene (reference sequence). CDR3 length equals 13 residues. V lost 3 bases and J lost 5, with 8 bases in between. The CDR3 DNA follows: TGTGCCAGTAGTATCTCCAGTGATCAGCCCCAGCATTTT. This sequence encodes CASSISSDQPQHF.

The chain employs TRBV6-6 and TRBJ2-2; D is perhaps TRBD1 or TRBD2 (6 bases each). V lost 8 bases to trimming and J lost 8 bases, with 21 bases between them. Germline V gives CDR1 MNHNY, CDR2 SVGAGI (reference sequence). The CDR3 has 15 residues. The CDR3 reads CASAGIEGDSGELFF. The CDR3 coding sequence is TGTGCCAGCGCTGGCATTGAGGGGGACTCGGGGGAGCTGTTTTTT.

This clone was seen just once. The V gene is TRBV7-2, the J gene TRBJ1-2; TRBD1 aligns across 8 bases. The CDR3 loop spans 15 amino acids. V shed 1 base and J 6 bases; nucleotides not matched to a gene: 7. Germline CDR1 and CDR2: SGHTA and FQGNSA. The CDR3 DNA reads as TGTGCCAGCAGCTTAGTTAGGACAGGGCCTGATGGCTACACCTTC. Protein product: CASSLVRTGPDGYTF.

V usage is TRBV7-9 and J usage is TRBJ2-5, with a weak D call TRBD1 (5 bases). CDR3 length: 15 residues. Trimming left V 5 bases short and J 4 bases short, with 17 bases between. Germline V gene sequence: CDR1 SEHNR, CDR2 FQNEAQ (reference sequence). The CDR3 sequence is CASSPSIGAVETQYF. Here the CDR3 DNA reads TGTGCCAGCAGCCCAAGTATAGGGGCTGTAGAGACCCAGTACTTC.

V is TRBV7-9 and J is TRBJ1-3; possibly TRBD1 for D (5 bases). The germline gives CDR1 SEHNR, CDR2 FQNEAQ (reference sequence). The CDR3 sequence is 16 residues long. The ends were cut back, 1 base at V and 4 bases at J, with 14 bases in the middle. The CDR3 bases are TGTGCCAGCAGCTTAGAGATCGGGCCAGGGGGAAACACCATATATTTT. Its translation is CASSLEIGPGGNTIYF.

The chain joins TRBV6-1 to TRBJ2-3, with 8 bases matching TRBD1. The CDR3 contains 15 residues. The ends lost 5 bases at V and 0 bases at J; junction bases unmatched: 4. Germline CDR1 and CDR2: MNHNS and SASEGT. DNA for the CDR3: TGTGCCAGCAGTCTATGGGACAGGAGCACAGATACGCAGTATTTT. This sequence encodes CASSLWDRSTDTQYF.

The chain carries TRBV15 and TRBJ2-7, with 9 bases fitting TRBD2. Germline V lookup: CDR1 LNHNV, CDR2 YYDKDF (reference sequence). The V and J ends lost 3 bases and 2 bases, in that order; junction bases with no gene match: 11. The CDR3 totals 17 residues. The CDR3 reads CATSSGGGALIPYEQYF. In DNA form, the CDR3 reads TGTGCCACCAGCAGCGGCGGGGGGGCCCTTATTCCCTACGAGCAGTACTTC. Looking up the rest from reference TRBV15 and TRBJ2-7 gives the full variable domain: DAMVIQNPRYQVTQFGKPVTLSCSQTLNHNVMYWYQQKSSQAPKLLFHYYDKDFNNEADTPDNFQSRRPNTSFCFLDIRSPGLGDTAMYLCATSSGGGALIPYEQYFGPGTRLTVT.

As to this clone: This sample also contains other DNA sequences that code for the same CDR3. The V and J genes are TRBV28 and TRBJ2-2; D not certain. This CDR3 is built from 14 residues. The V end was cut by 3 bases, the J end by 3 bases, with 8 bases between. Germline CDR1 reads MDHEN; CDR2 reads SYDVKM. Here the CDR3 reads CASSFTGDTGELFF. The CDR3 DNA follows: TGTGCCAGCAGTTTTACTGGGGACACCGGGGAGCTGTTTTTT.

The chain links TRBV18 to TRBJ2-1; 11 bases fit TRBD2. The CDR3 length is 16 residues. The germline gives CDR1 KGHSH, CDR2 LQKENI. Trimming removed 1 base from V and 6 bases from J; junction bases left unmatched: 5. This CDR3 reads CASSPLRLAGSNEQFF. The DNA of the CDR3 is TGTGCCAGCTCACCACTCCGACTAGCGGGATCCAATGAGCAGTTCTTC.

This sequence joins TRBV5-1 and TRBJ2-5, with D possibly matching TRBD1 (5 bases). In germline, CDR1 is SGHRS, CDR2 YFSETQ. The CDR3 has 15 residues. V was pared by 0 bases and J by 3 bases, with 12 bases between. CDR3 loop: CASSLESQGEETQYF. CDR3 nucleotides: TGCGCCAGCAGCTTGGAGTCCCAGGGTGAAGAGACCCAGTACTTC.

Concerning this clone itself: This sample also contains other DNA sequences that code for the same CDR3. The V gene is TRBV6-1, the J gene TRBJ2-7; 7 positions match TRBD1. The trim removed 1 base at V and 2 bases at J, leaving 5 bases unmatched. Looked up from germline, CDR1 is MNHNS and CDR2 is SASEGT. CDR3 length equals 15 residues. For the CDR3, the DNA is TGTGCCAGCAGTGAAGTGGGGACAGCTACCTACGAGCAGTACTTC. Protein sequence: CASSEVGTATYEQYF.

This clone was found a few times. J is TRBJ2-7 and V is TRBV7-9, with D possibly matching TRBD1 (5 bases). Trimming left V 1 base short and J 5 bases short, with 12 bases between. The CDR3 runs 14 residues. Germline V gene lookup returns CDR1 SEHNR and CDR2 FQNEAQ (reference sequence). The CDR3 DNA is TGTGCCAGCAGCTTAGGACAGCAGATCCACGAGCAGTACTTC. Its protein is CASSLGQQIHEQYF. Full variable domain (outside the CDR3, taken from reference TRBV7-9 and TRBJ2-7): DTGVSQNPRHKITKRGQNVTFRCDPISEHNRLYWYRQTLGQGPEFLTYFQNEAQLEKSRLLSDRFSAERPKGSFSTLEIQRTEQGDSAMYLCASSLGQQIHEQYFGPGTRLTVT.

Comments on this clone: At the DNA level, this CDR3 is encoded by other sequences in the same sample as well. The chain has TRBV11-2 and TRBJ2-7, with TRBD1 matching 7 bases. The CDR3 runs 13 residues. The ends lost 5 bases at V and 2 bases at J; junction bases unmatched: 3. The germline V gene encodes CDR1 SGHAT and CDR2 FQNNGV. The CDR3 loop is CASSTGTAYEQYF. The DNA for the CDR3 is TGTGCCAGCAGCACCGGGACAGCCTACGAGCAGTACTTC.

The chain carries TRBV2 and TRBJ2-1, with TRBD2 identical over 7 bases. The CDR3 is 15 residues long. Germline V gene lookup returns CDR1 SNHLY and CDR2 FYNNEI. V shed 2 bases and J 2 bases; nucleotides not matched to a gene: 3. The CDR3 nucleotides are TGTGCCAGCAGTGAAAGGCTAGCGGCCTACAATGAGCAGTTCTTC. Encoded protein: CASSERLAAYNEQFF.

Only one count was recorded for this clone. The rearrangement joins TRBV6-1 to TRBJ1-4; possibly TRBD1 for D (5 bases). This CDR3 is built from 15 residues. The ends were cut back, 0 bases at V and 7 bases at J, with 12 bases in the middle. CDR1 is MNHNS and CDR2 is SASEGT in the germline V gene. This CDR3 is CASSEAIGVGEKLFF. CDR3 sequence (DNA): TGTGCCAGCAGTGAAGCCATAGGGGTGGGTGAAAAACTGTTTTTT.

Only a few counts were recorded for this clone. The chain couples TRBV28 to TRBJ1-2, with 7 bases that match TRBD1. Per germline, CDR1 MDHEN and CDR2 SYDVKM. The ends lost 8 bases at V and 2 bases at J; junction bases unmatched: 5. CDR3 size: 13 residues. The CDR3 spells CASWDRPNYGYTF. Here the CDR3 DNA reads TGTGCCAGCTGGGACAGACCAAACTATGGCTACACCTTC.

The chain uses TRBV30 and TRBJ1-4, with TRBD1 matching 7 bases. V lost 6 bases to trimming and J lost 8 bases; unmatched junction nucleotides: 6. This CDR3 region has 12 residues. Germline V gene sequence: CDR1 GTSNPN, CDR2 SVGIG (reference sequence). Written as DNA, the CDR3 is TGTGCCTGTAGCCCGACAGGGGAAAAACTGTTTTTT. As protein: CACSPTGEKLFF.

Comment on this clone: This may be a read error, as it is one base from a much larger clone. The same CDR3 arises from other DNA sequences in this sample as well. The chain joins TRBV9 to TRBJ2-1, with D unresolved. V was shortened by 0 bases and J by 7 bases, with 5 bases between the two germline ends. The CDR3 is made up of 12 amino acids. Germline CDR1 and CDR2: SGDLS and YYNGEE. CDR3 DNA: TGTGCCAGCAGCGTAGCTGGGAATGAGCAGTTCTTC. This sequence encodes CASSVAGNEQFF.

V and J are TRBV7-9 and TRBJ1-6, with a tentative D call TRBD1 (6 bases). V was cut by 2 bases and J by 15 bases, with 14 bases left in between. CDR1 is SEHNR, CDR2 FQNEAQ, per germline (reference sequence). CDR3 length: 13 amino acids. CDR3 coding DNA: TGTGCCAGCAGCTTACAGGGGTGGAATATCCTCCACTTT. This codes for CASSLQGWNILHF. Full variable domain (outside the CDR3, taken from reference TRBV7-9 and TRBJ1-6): DTGVSQNPRHKITKRGQNVTFRCDPISEHNRLYWYRQTLGQGPEFLTYFQNEAQLEKSRLLSDRFSAERPKGSFSTLEIQRTEQGDSAMYLCASSLQGWNILHFGNGTRLTVT.

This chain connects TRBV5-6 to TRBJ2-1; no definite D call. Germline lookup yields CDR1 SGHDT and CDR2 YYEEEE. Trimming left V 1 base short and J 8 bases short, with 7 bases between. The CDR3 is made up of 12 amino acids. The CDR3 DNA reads TGTGCCAGCAGCTTGAACGTCGATGAGCAGTTCTTC. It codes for CASSLNVDEQFF.

This CDR3 is CASSDSHGYTF. Here the CDR3 DNA reads TGTGCCAGCAGCGACAGCCATGGCTACACCTTC. The V and J genes are TRBV27 and TRBJ1-2; possible D gene TRBD1, 5 bases. The CDR3 has 11 residues. Germline lookup yields CDR1 MNHEY and CDR2 SMNVEV (reference sequence). Trimming took 6 bases from V and 6 from J, leaving 8 bases between them.